This note documents a single TCR beta chain sequence. Its antigen is as yet unknown. This record comes from a study of STAT5B mutations in CD4+ large granular lymphocyte leukemia. The study's findings and limits: Patient CD4-sorted repertoires looked more clonal than healthy CD4+ repertoires, even without putative leukemic clones. No patients shared main leukemic clonotypes, though around 27% appeared at low frequency elsewhere. Top patient clones used TRBV06 genes more often: 8/27 versus 2/35 in controls.

This was a survey-level run. The repertoire was sequenced with immunoSEQ multiplex PCR; TCRdb's copy has only in-frame clones and lacks some. The table shows tens of thousands of clones, with about 81% occurring only once. V lost 5 bases, J lost 4 bases, and 13 bases stayed unmatched. Germline-derived CDR1 and CDR2 are SGHVS and FNYEAQ. The CDR3 sequence is 17 residues long. The gene calls are TRBV7-6 and TRBJ1-1, with 10 nucleotides matching TRBD1. The sequence was obtained from a human donor in good health. The sample consisted of CD4+ T cells from blood buffy coats. The CDR3: CASSPSRTGQGSTEAFF. The CDR3 region has the DNA TGTGCCAGCAGCCCTAGTAGGACGGGACAGGGGAGCACTGAAGCTTTCTTT.